This T cell receptor beta chain appears in the sequencing data of a study of shared T cell receptors in the human thymus. Remarks on this clone: This CDR3 is also generated by other DNA sequences in the sample.

Germline V gives CDR1 MNHNS, CDR2 SASEGT. V shed 10 bases, J shed 5 bases, and the junction held 8 bases outside the gene matches. The CDR3 is made up of 15 amino acids. TCRdb keeps only in-frame clones here, not all; method: immunoSEQ multiplex PCR. Of 500,000 to 850,000 clones in the sample, more than 70% are singletons; the top ten hold under 0.01%. These same records also appear under a second study, on human thymus T cells. That report adds: V and J genes seemed to be used with bias in thymic and blood repertoires. Related reports documented highly overlapping thymic repertoires among unrelated individuals.

Sequences were obtained from thymocytes. This TCR was recovered from a boy under two years old with a congenital heart defect. V usage is TRBV6-1 and J usage is TRBJ1-6; 10 bases agree with TRBD1. The CDR3 here is CAILTGGYDNSPLHF. The CDR3 DNA reads as TGTGCCATACTGACAGGGGGCTACGATAATTCACCCCTCCACTTT.